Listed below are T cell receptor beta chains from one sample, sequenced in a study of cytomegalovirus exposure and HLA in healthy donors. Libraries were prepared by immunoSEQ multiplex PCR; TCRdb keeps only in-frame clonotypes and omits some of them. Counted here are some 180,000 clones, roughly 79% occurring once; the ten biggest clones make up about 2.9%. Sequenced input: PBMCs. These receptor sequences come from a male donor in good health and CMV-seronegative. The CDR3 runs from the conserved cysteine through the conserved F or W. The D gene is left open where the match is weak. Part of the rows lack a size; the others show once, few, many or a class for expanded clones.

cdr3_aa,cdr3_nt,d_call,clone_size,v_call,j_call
CASSFRDRGNQPQHF,TGTGCCAGCAGTTTTAGGGACAGGGGTAACCAGCCCCAGCATTTT,TRBD1,.,TRBV28,TRBJ1-5
CASSLGFRTRAYEQYF,TGTGCCAGCAGTTTGGGTTTTAGGACTAGGGCCTACGAGCAGTACTTC,TRBD2,.,TRBV28,TRBJ2-7
CASSPLAGTGANVLTF,TGTGCCAGCAGTCCCTTAGCGGGAACTGGGGCCAACGTCCTGACTTTC,TRBD2,.,TRBV4-2,TRBJ2-6
CAWSPLANQPQHF,TGTGCCTGGAGTCCACTCGCGAACCAGCCCCAGCATTTT,.,.,TRBV30,TRBJ1-5
CASSSTSGSPYTDTDTQYF,TGTGCCAGCAGTAGTACTAGCGGGAGTCCCTACACCGACACAGATACGCAGTATTTT,TRBD2,.,TRBV28,TRBJ2-3
CASSIPGGSYNEQFF,TGTGCTAGTAGCATCCCCGGGGGCTCCTACAATGAGCAGTTCTTC,.,.,TRBV12-5,TRBJ2-1
CASPKRQGMMNTEAFF,TGTGCCAGCCCCAAGAGGCAGGGCATGATGAACACTGAAGCTTTCTTT,.,.,TRBV2,TRBJ1-1
CASRLGQGAQEQYF,TGCGCCAGCAGACTGGGACAGGGGGCTCAAGAGCAGTACTTC,TRBD1,.,TRBV5-1,TRBJ2-7
CASSLPTGLQGGFF,TGTGCCAGCAGTTTGCCTACGGGACTCCAGGGGGGGTTCTTC,.,few,TRBV28,TRBJ2-1
CASSSVGASYNEQFF,TGTGCCAGCAGTTCAGTAGGGGCGTCCTACAATGAGCAGTTCTTC,.,.,TRBV25-1,TRBJ2-1
CASSVQMEGNEQFF,TGTGCCAGCAGTGTCCAAATGGAGGGCAATGAGCAGTTCTTC,.,.,TRBV6-1,TRBJ2-1